This T cell receptor (beta chain) was obtained from a study of T-cell memory formation after mild COVID-19. Study-wide context: TCR clusters largely stayed donor specific.

Constant-segment primers were used for 5'RACE, and the resulting TCR alpha and TCR beta cDNA libraries carried sample barcodes and UMIs. One entry per CDR3 protein, called by TCRdb with MiXCR from the 5' RACE reads. The sample has roughly 510,000 distinct CDR3 sequences; 15% to 20% are singletons. The CDR3 runs to 12 residues. The germline gives CDR1 SGDLS, CDR2 YYNGEE. Trimming removed 7 bases from V and 8 bases from J, with 12 bases in between. The specimen was PBMCs or a T cell subset sorted from them (not recorded which). The chain joins TRBV9 to TRBJ1-4, with a weak D call TRBD1 (5 bases). The TCR was taken from an adult woman who had mild COVID-19 (a few samples of this study predate the infection). Cell type and time point are not known. CDR3 in amino acids: CASGGEGEKLFF. DNA of the CDR3: TGTGCCAGCGGAGGGGAGGGCGAAAAACTGTTTTTT.